This T cell receptor beta chain emerged from a study of blood T cell repertoires in COVID-19. Study information: The United States, Italy and Spain provided the acute and convalescent COVID-19 samples.

Per the authors' pipeline: From reference gene primer amplification, estimates of nucleated cell counts were derived. Clones were read by immunoSEQ multiplex PCR, and TCRdb kept only the in-frame ones, dropping some. V, J and clone size are those of that table, while D and trimming were read from the DNA. The sample includes around 320,000 clones, nearly 90% of them seen just once. The CDR3 spans 13 residues. Losses at the gene ends were 6 bases for V and 5 bases for J; bases not matched to a gene: 5. Germline loops: CDR1 WNHNN, CDR2 SYGVQD (reference sequence). Participants were aged about 18 to 100 years from approximately 23 US areas.

The sequenced sample was PBMCs or T cells enriched from blood (not recorded which). J is TRBJ1-1 and V is TRBV10-1, with 8 bases fitting TRBD1. This receptor was identified in a young woman with acute COVID-19. The CDR3 is CASRQGETTEAFF. CDR3 bases: TGCGCCAGCAGACAGGGGGAGACGACTGAAGCTTTCTTT.